One sample yielded the 9 T cell receptor beta chains listed below, sequenced in a study of blood T cell repertoires in COVID-19. Only in-frame clones appear in the TCRdb table, and some are missing; sequencing was by immunoSEQ multiplex PCR. Among under 80,000 clones listed, roughly nine tenths were seen once. Sequenced sample: peripheral blood. The origin of the receptors is a man aged 80 or over in a cohort sampled during active COVID-19.

The CDR3 sequence: CASSPLQGNMNTEAFF. The CDR3 DNA reads as TGTGCCAGCTCACCGTTACAGGGGAATATGAACACTGAAGCTTTCTTT. The chain is built from TRBV18 and TRBJ1-1, with TRBD1 matching over 7 bases. The CDR3 consists of 16 residues. With 3 bases clipped from V and 0 bases from J, the junction kept 7 bases outside the gene matches. The germline CDR1 and CDR2 sequences are KGHSH and LQKENI.

The rearrangement links TRBV27 to TRBJ2-1, with a tentative D call TRBD2 (6 bases). Trimming stripped 1 base from V and 2 bases from J, with 9 bases between. Germline V CDR1 and CDR2: MNHEY, SMNVEV (reference sequence). The CDR3 extends over 15 amino acids. The CDR3 DNA reads TGTGCCAGCAGTTTATGGGGAGGCCCCTACAATGAGCAGTTCTTC. Translated, it gives CASSLWGGPYNEQFF.

This sequence joins TRBV15 and TRBJ2-4, with 7 nucleotides matching TRBD2. The CDR3 has 20 amino acids. CDR1 is LNHNV and CDR2 is YYDKDF in the germline V gene (reference sequence). V shed 4 bases and J 0 bases; nucleotides not matched to a gene: 18. The CDR3 here is CATSILKAGSGPLAKNIQYF. CDR3 coding DNA: TGTGCCACCAGCATCCTTAAAGCGGGGTCAGGGCCCCTAGCCAAAAACATTCAGTACTTC.

This chain joins TRBV28 and TRBJ1-5, with a tentative D call TRBD1 (5 bases). This CDR3 spans 14 amino acids. With 2 bases removed from V and 11 bases from J, the gap between germline ends came to 16 bases. Germline V CDR1 and CDR2: MDHEN, SYDVKM. CDR3 bases: TGTGCCAGCAGTTTACTGGACGCGGGACTGGCCCAGCATTTT. Encoded protein: CASSLLDAGLAQHF.

V is TRBV6-4 and J is TRBJ2-3; D is uncertain. Trimming cost V 3 bases and J 0 bases, with 4 bases left between them. Germline values: CDR1 MRHNA, CDR2 SNTAGT. This CDR3 has 13 amino acids. CDR3 residues: CASSESSTDTQYF. CDR3 bases: TGTGCCAGCAGTGAATCTAGCACAGATACGCAGTATTTT.

This clone was detected only a few times. This sequence joins TRBV9 and TRBJ1-3; 10 positions agree with TRBD1. Germline CDR1 is SGDLS and CDR2 is YYNGEE. The CDR3 extends over 15 amino acids. V lost 2 bases, J lost 6 bases, and 5 bases stayed unmatched. CDR3 in amino acids: CASSVAGTGANTIYF. In nucleotides, the CDR3 is TGTGCCAGCAGCGTGGCGGGGACAGGGGCAAACACCATATATTTT.

The genes are TRBV5-1 and TRBJ1-1; perhaps TRBD1 as D (6 bases). There are 12 residues in the CDR3. The germline gives CDR1 SGHRS, CDR2 YFSETQ. The germline V and J ends were trimmed by 6 bases and 1 base, with 7 bases remaining between them. The CDR3 sequence is CASTDRNTEAFF. CDR3 coding DNA: TGCGCCAGCACGGACAGGAACACTGAAGCTTTCTTT.

This rearrangement joins TRBV29-1 to TRBJ2-3; maybe TRBD2 (5 bases). Germline CDR1 SQVTM, CDR2 ANQGSEA. The CDR3 extends over 12 amino acids. Trimming removed 5 bases from V and 0 bases from J, with 6 bases in between. CDR3 sequence (DNA): TGCAGCGTTTCGGGGAGCACAGATACGCAGTATTTT. Protein product: CSVSGSTDTQYF.

The chain uses TRBV28 and TRBJ1-1, with a weak D call TRBD1 (5 bases). Germline CDR1 MDHEN, CDR2 SYDVKM. The CDR3 extends over 15 amino acids. Trimming cost V 6 bases and J 1 base, with 15 bases left between them. The CDR3: CASSLVQVANTEAFF. For the CDR3, the DNA is TGTGCCAGCAGCCTCGTACAGGTCGCGAACACTGAAGCTTTCTTT.